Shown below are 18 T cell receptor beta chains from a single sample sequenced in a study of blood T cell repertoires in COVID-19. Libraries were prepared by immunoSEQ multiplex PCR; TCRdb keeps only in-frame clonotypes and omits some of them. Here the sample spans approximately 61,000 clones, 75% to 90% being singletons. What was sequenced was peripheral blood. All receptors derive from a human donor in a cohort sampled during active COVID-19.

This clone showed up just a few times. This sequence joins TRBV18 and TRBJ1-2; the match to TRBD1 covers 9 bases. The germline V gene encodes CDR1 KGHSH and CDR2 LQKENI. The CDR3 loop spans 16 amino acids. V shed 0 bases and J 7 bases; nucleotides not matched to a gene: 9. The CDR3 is CASSPPVGQGLGGYTF. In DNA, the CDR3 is TGTGCCAGCTCACCACCCGTCGGACAGGGGTTAGGTGGCTACACCTTC.

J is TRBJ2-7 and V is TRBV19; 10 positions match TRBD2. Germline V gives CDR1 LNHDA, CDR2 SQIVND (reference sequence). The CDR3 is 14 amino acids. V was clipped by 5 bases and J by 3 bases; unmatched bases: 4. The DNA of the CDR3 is TGTGCCAGTAGTCCTAGCGGGAGAGACTACGAGCAGTACTTC. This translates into CASSPSGRDYEQYF.

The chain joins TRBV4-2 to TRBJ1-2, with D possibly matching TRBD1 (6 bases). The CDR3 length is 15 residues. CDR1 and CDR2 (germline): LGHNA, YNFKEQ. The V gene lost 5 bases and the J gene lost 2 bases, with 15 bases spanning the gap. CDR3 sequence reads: CASSAYGTSNYGYTF. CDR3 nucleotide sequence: TGTGCCAGCAGCGCCTATGGGACATCGAACTATGGCTACACCTTC.

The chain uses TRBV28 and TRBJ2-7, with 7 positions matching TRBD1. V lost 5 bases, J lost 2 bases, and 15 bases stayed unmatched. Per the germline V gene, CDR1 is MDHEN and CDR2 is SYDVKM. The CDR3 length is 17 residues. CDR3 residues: CASSIYPTGVGTYEQYF. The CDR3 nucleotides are TGTGCCAGCAGTATATACCCTACAGGGGTGGGAACCTACGAGCAGTACTTC.

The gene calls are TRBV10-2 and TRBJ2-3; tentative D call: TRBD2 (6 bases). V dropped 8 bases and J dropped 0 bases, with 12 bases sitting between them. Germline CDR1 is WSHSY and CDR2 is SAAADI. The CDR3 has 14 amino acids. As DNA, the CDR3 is TGCGCCAGCGGAGAGCGGGTGAGCACAGATACGCAGTATTTT. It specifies CASGERVSTDTQYF.

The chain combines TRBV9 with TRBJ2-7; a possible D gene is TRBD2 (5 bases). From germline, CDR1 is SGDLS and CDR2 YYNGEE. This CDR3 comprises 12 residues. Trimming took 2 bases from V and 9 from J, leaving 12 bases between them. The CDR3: CASSVSEGRQYF. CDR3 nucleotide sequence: TGTGCCAGCAGCGTCAGTGAAGGGAGGCAGTACTTC.

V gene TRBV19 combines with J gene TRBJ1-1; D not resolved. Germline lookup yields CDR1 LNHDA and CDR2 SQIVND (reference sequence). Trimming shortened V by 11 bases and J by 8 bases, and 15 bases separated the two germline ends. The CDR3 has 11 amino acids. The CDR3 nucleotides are TGTGCCTTCACGAGGGCCCCGGAAGCTTTCTTT. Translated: CAFTRAPEAFF.

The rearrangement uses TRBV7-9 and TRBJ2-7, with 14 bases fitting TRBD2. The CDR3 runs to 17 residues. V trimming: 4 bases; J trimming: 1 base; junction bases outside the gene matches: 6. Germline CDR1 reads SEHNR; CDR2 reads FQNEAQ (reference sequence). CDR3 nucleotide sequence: TGTGCCAGCAGCTCGGGACTAGCGGGAGATCTTTCCTACGAGCAGTACTTC. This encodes CASSSGLAGDLSYEQYF.

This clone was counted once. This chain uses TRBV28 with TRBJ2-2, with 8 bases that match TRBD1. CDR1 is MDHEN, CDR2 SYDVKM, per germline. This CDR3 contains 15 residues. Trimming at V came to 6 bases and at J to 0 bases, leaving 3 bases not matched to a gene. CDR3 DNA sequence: TGTGCCAGCAGGCTACAGGGGGCGAACACCGGGGAGCTGTTTTTT. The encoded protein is CASRLQGANTGELFF.

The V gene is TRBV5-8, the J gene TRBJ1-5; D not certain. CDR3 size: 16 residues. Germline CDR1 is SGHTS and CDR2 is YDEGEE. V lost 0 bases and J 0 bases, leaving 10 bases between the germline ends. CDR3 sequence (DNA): TGTGCCAGCAGCTTGGCCTCAGTATATAGCAATCAGCCCCAGCATTTT. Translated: CASSLASVYSNQPQHF.

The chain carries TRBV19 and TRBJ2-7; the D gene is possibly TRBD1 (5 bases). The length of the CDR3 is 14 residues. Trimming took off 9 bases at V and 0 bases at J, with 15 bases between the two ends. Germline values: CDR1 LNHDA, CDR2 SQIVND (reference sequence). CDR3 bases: TGTGCCAGCCGGGCACAGGCAAGCTCCTACGAGCAGTACTTC. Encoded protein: CASRAQASSYEQYF.

CDR3 region: CASTWGGVQHF. CDR3 coding DNA: TGTGCCAGTACATGGGGGGGGGTCCAGCATTTT. This sequence joins TRBV19 and TRBJ1-5, with D perhaps matching TRBD1 (5 bases). Germline V gene sequence: CDR1 LNHDA, CDR2 SQIVND (reference sequence). The CDR3 extends over 11 amino acids. The ends were cut back, 7 bases at V and 12 bases at J, with 13 bases in the middle.

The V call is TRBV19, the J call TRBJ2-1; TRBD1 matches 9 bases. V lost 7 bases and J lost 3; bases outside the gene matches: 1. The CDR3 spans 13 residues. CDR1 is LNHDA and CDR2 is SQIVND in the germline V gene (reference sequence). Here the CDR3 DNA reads TGTGCCAGTATGGGACAGGGCTACAATGAGCAGTTCTTC. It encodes CASMGQGYNEQFF.

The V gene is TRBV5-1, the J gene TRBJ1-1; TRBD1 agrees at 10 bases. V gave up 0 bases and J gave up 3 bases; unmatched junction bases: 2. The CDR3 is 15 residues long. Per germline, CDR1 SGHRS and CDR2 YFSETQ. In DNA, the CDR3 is TGCGCCAGCAGCTTGGGGGACAGGGGATACACTGAAGCTTTCTTT. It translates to CASSLGDRGYTEAFF.

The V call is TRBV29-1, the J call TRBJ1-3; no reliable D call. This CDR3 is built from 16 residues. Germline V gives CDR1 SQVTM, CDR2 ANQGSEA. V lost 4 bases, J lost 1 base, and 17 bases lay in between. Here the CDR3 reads CSVAHPRTGSGNTIYF. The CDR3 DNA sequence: TGCAGCGTTGCTCATCCCCGTACTGGTTCTGGAAACACCATATATTTT. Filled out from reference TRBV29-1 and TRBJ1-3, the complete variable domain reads SAVISQKPSRDICQRGTSLTIQCQVDSQVTMMFWYRQQPGQSLTLIATANQGSEATYESGFVIDKFPISRPNLTFSTLTVSNMSPEDSSIYLCSVAHPRTGSGNTIYFGEGSWLTVV.

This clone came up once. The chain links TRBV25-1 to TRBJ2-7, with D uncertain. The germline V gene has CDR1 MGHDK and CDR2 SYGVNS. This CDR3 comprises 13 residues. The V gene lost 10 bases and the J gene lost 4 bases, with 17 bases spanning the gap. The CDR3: CAIPKDALYEQYF. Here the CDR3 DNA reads TGTGCCATCCCTAAGGATGCACTATACGAGCAGTACTTC.

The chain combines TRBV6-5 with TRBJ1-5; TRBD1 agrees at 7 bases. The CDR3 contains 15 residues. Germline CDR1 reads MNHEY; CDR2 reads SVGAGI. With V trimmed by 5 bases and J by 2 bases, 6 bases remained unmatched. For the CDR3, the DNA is TGTGCCAGCAGTCTTCGACAGGGTGGCAATCAGCCCCAGCATTTT. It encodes CASSLRQGGNQPQHF.

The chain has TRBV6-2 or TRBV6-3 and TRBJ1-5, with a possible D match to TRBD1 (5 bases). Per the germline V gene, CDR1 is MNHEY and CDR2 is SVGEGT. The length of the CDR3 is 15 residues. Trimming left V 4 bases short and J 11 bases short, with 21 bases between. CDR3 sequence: CASSSRGVGGGTQHF. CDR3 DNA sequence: TGTGCCAGCAGTTCACGGGGCGTCGGGGGGGGAACCCAGCATTTT.